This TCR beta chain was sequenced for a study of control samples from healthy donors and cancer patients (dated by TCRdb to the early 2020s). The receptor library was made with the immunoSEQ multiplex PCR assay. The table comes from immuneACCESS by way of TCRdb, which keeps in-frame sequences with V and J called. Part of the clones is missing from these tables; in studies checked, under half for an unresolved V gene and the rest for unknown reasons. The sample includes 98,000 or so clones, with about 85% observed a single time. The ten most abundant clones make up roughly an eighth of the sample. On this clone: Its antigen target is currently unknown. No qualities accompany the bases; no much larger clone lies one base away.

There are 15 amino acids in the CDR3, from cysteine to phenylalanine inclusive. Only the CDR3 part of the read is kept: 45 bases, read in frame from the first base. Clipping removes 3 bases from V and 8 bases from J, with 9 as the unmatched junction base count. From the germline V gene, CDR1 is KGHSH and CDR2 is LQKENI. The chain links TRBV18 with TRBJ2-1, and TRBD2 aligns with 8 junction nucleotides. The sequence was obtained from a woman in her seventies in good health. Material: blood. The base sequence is TGTGCCAGCTCACCTCGGGGGGGACTTGGGGATGAGCAGTTCTTC. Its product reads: CASSPRGGLGDEQFF.